The present TCR beta chain was sequenced within a study of shared clonotypes between healthy human individuals. As concerns this clone: As yet, its antigen is unknown.

Per germline, CDR1 SGHRS and CDR2 YFSETQ. This CDR3 region has 13 residues. V lost 4 bases and J lost 10, with 15 bases in between. Overall study findings and caveats: Across subsets, estimated richness was generally greater for naive than for memory populations.

Some 28,000 T cell genomes (around 200 ng DNA) went into each sorted-subset replicate. Repertoires were generated with immunoSEQ multiplex PCR, while TCRdb's copy carries only in-frame clones and drops some. The table shows roughly 2.6 million clones, with over 85% occurring only once. This receptor was obtained from a man younger than 35 in good health. Sequenced: naive CD4+ T cells sorted from blood. This sample's subset: CD45RA+ positively selected. The chain combines TRBV5-1 with TRBJ2-1, with D possibly matching TRBD2 (6 bases). CDR3 nucleotides: TGCGCCAGCAGCACCGGGACTCCCGGCGAGCAGTTCTTC. This sequence encodes CASSTGTPGEQFF.